The next 8 T cell receptor beta chains were all read from a single sample in a study of control samples from healthy donors and cancer patients. The repertoire was sequenced with immunoSEQ multiplex PCR; TCRdb's copy has only in-frame clones and lacks some. The sample contains around 250,000 clones, roughly 82% of which appear only once. What was sequenced was PBMCs. The source is a woman aged 55-75 years with lung cancer.

This clone was seen just once. The chain recombines TRBV5-1 with TRBJ2-7; no clear D gene. The length of the CDR3 is 13 residues. The germline V gene has CDR1 SGHRS and CDR2 YFSETQ. Between the trimmed V and J ends, which lost 1 base and 6 bases, there was a span of 11 bases. The CDR3 spells CASSLKLPGEQYF. The CDR3 coding sequence is TGCGCCAGCAGCTTGAAACTGCCGGGCGAGCAGTACTTC.

J is TRBJ2-2 and V is TRBV2, with 9 nucleotides matching TRBD1. This CDR3 comprises 15 residues. Germline trimming cut 6 bases from V and 6 bases from J; bases unmatched to any gene: 8. Germline V lookup: CDR1 SNHLY, CDR2 FYNNEI. CDR3 in DNA: TGTGCCAGCAGCGTGGGACAGGGTGCGGCCGGGGAGCTGTTTTTT. Its protein is CASSVGQGAAGELFF.

The gene calls are TRBV6-6 and TRBJ1-6; 7 nucleotides agree with TRBD1. CDR1 MNHNY and CDR2 SVGAGI come from the germline V gene (reference sequence). After removal of 2 bases from V and 10 bases from J, the junction contained 5 bases not matched to a gene. The CDR3 covers 14 residues. CDR3 protein: CASSYQGVTSPLHF. CDR3 nucleotides: TGTGCCAGCAGTTACCAGGGGGTAACGTCACCCCTCCACTTT.

This clone was seen a few times. This chain uses TRBV4-1 with TRBJ2-5, with D possibly being TRBD1 (5 bases). Trimming stripped 1 base from V and 5 bases from J, with 11 bases between. This CDR3 spans 14 amino acids. Germline CDR1 reads MGHRA; CDR2 reads YSYEKL. The CDR3 region is CASSQGQGYETQYF. The CDR3 bases are TGCGCCAGCAGCCAAGGGCAGGGCTACGAGACCCAGTACTTC.

This rearrangement joins TRBV6-6 to TRBJ2-1, with D perhaps TRBD2 (6 bases). V gave up 6 bases and J gave up 8 bases, with 20 bases separating them. CDR3 length: 15 residues. Germline lookup yields CDR1 MNHNY and CDR2 SVGAGI (reference sequence). Written as DNA, the CDR3 is TGTGCCAGCAGCCCCGACTGGCGGGGCCCCCATGAGCAGTTCTTC. This translates into CASSPDWRGPHEQFF.

This chain uses TRBV5-1 with TRBJ2-7; 10 nucleotides line up with TRBD1. V shed 4 bases, J shed 5 bases, and the junction held 9 bases outside the gene matches. The CDR3 consists of 15 residues. Germline values: CDR1 SGHRS, CDR2 YFSETQ. The CDR3 loop is CASSLPTGTGDEQYF. For the CDR3, the DNA is TGCGCCAGCAGCCTACCGACCGGGACAGGGGACGAGCAGTACTTC.

The J gene is TRBJ2-3, the V gene TRBV7-3; either TRBD1 or TRBD2 may fit D (7 bases each). V lost 5 bases and J 3 bases, leaving 21 bases between the germline ends. This CDR3 is built from 17 residues. The germline V gene encodes CDR1 SGHTA and CDR2 FQGTGA. In DNA, the CDR3 is TGTGCCAGCAGCCTAGGGGGCGGGAGAAGTCGGACAGATACGCAGTATTTT. Translated: CASSLGGGRSRTDTQYF.

In its sample, this clone was seen many times. The gene calls are TRBV27 and TRBJ1-1; D not certain. The germline CDR1 and CDR2 sequences are MNHEY and SMNVEV (reference sequence). The V and J ends lost 7 bases and 4 bases respectively, with 7 bases between them. The CDR3 runs to 11 residues. The CDR3 spells CASKSGTEAFF. CDR3 nucleotide sequence: TGTGCCAGCAAGAGTGGCACTGAAGCTTTCTTT.